The 9 T cell receptor beta chains listed next were all sequenced from one sample in a study of identical twins. From the 5' RACE reads, TCRdb called clonotypes with MiXCR, one entry per CDR3 protein. Of roughly 720,000 distinct CDR3 sequences in the sample, about 20% were seen once. The same data also went into a second study, on T cells expressing NK-cell markers.

Material for sequencing was PBMCs. These receptors were collected from a woman aged 18-29 years in good health.

This chain uses TRBV6-5 with TRBJ2-5, with D tentatively TRBD1 (5 bases). Deletions cut 6 bases from V and 5 bases from J, with 10 bases between. The length of the CDR3 is 12 residues. The germline V gene encodes CDR1 MNHEY and CDR2 SVGAGI. In nucleotides, the CDR3 is TGTGCCAGCAGCCCCGACAGCGAGACCCAGTACTTC. Protein product: CASSPDSETQYF.

The chain recombines TRBV6-2 or TRBV6-3 with TRBJ2-7; D is undetermined. V lost 1 base to trimming and J lost 1 base, with 14 bases between them. The CDR3 totals 16 residues. Germline V CDR1 and CDR2: MNHEY, SVGEGT. CDR3 loop: CASSYYWRQPSYEQYF. The CDR3 DNA is TGTGCCAGCAGTTACTACTGGCGCCAGCCTTCCTACGAGCAGTACTTC.

The J gene is TRBJ2-5, the V gene TRBV20-1; D is ambiguous. CDR3 length equals 15 residues. Deletions cut 6 bases from V and 0 bases from J, with 17 bases between. From germline, CDR1 is DFQATT and CDR2 SNEGSKA (reference sequence). The CDR3 sequence is CSASPERPYQETQYF. CDR3 DNA sequence: TGCAGTGCGTCGCCAGAAAGACCGTACCAAGAGACCCAGTACTTC.

The rearrangement uses TRBV9 and TRBJ2-1; 9 bases are shared with TRBD1. V dropped 0 bases and J dropped 1; count of bases not matched to a gene: 5. Per germline, CDR1 SGDLS and CDR2 YYNGEE. The CDR3 runs to 17 residues. CDR3 amino acids: CASSVGRDRDSYNEQFF. CDR3 in DNA: TGTGCCAGCAGCGTAGGGCGGGACAGGGATTCCTACAATGAGCAGTTCTTC.

The chain links TRBV29-1 to TRBJ2-3, with 8 bases aligning to TRBD1. Germline loops: CDR1 SQVTM, CDR2 ANQGSEA. V was pared by 8 bases and J by 1 base, with 8 bases of the junction left unmatched. There are 14 residues in the CDR3. The CDR3 coding sequence is TGCAGCTCAGCGGACAGGGTCGGCACAGATACGCAGTATTTT. As protein: CSSADRVGTDTQYF.

In this sample, this clonotype turned up a few times. The genes are TRBV20-1 and TRBJ2-5; 15 bases agree with TRBD2. From germline, CDR1 is DFQATT and CDR2 SNEGSKA (reference sequence). The CDR3 loop spans 15 amino acids. V lost 5 bases to trimming and J lost 5 bases; unmatched junction nucleotides: 6. This CDR3 is CSASGLAGGPETQYF. The DNA of the CDR3 is TGCAGTGCTTCAGGACTAGCGGGGGGGCCTGAGACCCAGTACTTC.

This sequence joins TRBV12-3 or TRBV12-4 and TRBJ2-3; TRBD2 matches 7 bases. The V and J ends lost 6 bases and 1 base, in that order; junction bases with no gene match: 10. The CDR3 is made up of 16 amino acids. CDR3 region: CASSSWGGVGTDTQYF. DNA for the CDR3: TGTGCCAGCAGCTCTTGGGGGGGTGTCGGCACAGATACGCAGTATTTT.

The V gene is TRBV5-1, the J gene TRBJ1-3; TRBD1 agrees at 9 bases. Germline CDR1 and CDR2: SGHRS and YFSETQ. This CDR3 comprises 16 residues. V shed 4 bases, J shed 3 bases, and the junction held 8 bases outside the gene matches. The chain's CDR3 is CASSTRTGAFGNTIYF. The CDR3 DNA reads as TGCGCCAGCAGCACGAGGACAGGGGCTTTTGGAAACACCATATATTTT.

This clonotype was recorded a few times. The rearrangement links TRBV12-5 to TRBJ2-5, with TRBD2 matching over 14 bases. The CDR3 runs to 18 residues. V gave up 3 bases and J gave up 5 bases; unmatched junction bases: 11. Germline V CDR1 and CDR2: LGHNT, FRNRAP. The CDR3 DNA reads as TGTGCTAGTGGTTTTGGGCGGCGAGGGACTAGCGGGAGTGAGACCCAGTACTTC. It encodes CASGFGRRGTSGSETQYF.